Sequencing of this TCR beta chain was carried out in a study of blood T cell repertoires in COVID-19. Unmatched junction bases numbered 8, after V lost 5 bases and J lost 4 bases. The CDR3 extends over 15 amino acids. Per germline, CDR1 SGHDT and CDR2 YYEEEE. In the authors' workflow: Reference gene primer amplification yielded estimated nucleated cell counts. Here immunoSEQ multiplex PCR was the method, and the copy in TCRdb shows in-frame clones only, minus some. That table is the source of V, J and clone size, and D and trimming were worked out from the DNA. This table holds 200,000 to 250,000 clones, roughly nine tenths found once. This study enrolled people aged roughly 18 to 100 from roughly 24 US geographic areas. Cohort allocation depended upon clinical history that participants reported.

The receptor comes from a woman in her 30s with acute COVID-19. The specimen was PBMCs or T cells enriched from blood (not recorded which). The chain recombines TRBV5-6 with TRBJ1-2; 10 nucleotides match TRBD1. The CDR3 DNA follows: TGTGCCAGCAGACCAGACAGGGGGCGGGCCTATGGCTACACCTTC. This codes for CASRPDRGRAYGYTF.